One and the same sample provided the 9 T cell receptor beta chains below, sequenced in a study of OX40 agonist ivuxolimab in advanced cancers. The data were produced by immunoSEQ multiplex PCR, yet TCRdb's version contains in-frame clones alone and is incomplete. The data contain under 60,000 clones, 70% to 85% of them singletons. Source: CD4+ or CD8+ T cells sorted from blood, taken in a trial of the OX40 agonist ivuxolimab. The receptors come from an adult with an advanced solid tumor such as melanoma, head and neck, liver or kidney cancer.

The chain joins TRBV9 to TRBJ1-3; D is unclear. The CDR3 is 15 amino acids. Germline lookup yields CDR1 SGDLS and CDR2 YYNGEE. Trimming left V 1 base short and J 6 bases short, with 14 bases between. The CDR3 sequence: CASSVRGSTENTIYF. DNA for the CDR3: TGTGCCAGCAGCGTACGGGGTTCTACGGAAAACACCATATATTTT.

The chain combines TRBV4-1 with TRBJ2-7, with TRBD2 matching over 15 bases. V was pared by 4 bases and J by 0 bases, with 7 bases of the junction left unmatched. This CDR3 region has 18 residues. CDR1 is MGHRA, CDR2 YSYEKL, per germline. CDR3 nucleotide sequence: TGCGCCAGCAGCCCAAGAGGACTAGCGGGGGGGAGCTCCTACGAGCAGTACTTC. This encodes CASSPRGLAGGSSYEQYF.

The CDR3 DNA reads as TGCGCCAGCAGCTTGGCTGGAGCAGGGACGGTCGAGCAGTACTTC. Residues: CASSLAGAGTVEQYF. V is TRBV5-1 and J is TRBJ2-7; D tentatively fits TRBD1 or TRBD2 (5 bases each). This CDR3 region has 15 residues. In germline, CDR1 is SGHRS, CDR2 YFSETQ. V shed 0 bases and J shed 6 bases, with 16 bases lying between them.

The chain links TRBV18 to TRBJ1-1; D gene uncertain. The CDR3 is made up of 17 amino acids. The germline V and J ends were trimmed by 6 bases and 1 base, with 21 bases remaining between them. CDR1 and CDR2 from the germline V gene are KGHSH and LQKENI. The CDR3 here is CASSRRVLGDENTEAFF. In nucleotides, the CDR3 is TGTGCCAGCTCGCGACGGGTCCTCGGGGATGAGAACACTGAAGCTTTCTTT.

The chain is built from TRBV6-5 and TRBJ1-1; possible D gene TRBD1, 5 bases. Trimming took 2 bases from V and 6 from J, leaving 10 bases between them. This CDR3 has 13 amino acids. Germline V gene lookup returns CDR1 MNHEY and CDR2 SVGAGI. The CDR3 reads CASSYGARAEAFF. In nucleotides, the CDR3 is TGTGCCAGCAGTTACGGGGCGAGGGCTGAAGCTTTCTTT.

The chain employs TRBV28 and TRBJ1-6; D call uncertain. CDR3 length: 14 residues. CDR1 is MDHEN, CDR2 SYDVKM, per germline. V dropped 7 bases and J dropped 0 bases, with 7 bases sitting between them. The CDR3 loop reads CASILSSYNSPLHF. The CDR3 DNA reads TGTGCCAGCATCCTGAGCTCCTATAATTCACCCCTCCACTTT.

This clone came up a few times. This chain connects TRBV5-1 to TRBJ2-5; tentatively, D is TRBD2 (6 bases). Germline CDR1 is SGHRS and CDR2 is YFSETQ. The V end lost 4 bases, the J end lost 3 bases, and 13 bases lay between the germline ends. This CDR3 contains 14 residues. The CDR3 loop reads CASSPGLVEETQYF. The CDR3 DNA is TGCGCCAGCAGCCCGGGACTTGTGGAAGAGACCCAGTACTTC.

CDR3 coding DNA: TGTGCCAGCAGTTACCAGGGTCATGGCTACACCTTC. This translates into CASSYQGHGYTF. The rearrangement uses TRBV6-5 and TRBJ1-2, with D possibly being TRBD1 (5 bases). Germline V gene data show CDR1 as MNHEY and CDR2 as SVGAGI. The V end lost 2 bases, the J end lost 6 bases, and 7 bases lay between the germline ends. This CDR3 is built from 12 residues.

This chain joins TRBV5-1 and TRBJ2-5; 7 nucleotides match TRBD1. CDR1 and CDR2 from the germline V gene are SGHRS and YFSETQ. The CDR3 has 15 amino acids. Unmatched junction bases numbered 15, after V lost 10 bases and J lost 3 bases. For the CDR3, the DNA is TGCGCCGAGTATCCCGTAGGGGGCACGGAAGAGACCCAGTACTTC. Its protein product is CAEYPVGGTEETQYF.